These T cell receptor beta chains were read from a single sample in a study of OX40 agonist ivuxolimab in advanced cancers. Assay used: immunoSEQ multiplex PCR; TCRdb lists only in-frame clones, some missing. This table has about 19,000 clones, 86% appearing once. The material was CD4+ or CD8+ T cells sorted from blood, obtained in a trial of the OX40 agonist ivuxolimab. The receptors were sampled from an adult with an advanced solid tumor such as melanoma, head and neck, liver or kidney cancer. Both conserved end residues are part of each CDR3. A D gene is named only where the DNA matches it firmly. Size values are once, few and many counts, or a class for expanded clones, and some rows have none.

j_gene,abundance,v_gene,d_gene,CDR3nt,CDR3aa
TRBJ2-7,once,TRBV9,-,TGTGCCAGCAGCCGCGCCGGGGACCCTTACTACGAGCAGTACTTC,CASSRAGDPYYEQYF
TRBJ2-1,-,TRBV11-3,-,TGTGCCAGCAGCTTAGGGGTTCGTGGCTCCTACAATGAGCAGTTCTTC,CASSLGVRGSYNEQFF
TRBJ2-7,-,TRBV27,-,TGTGCCAGCAGTGCAACAGGGCGCTACGAGCAGTACTTC,CASSATGRYEQYF
TRBJ1-2,-,TRBV19,-,TGTGCCAGTAGGCCCAAGGGGTACTATGGCTACACCTTC,CASRPKGYYGYTF
TRBJ1-5,-,TRBV4-1,-,TGCGCCAGCAGCCAAAGAGTGGGCAGCAATCAGCCCCAGCATTTT,CASSQRVGSNQPQHF
TRBJ1-2,once,TRBV10-3,-,TGTGCCATCAGTGAGCGGGAAACGGGTAACTATGGCTACACCTTC,CAISERETGNYGYTF
TRBJ2-7,-,TRBV5-5,TRBD1,TGTGCCAGCAGCTTGGAGGAAAGGACAGGGTACGCCTACGAGCAGTACTTC,CASSLEERTGYAYEQYF
TRBJ2-2,-,TRBV27,-,TGTGCCAGCAGTTTAAGGTCGCTATCCGGGGAGCTGTTTTTT,CASSLRSLSGELFF
TRBJ2-1,-,TRBV28,TRBD2,TGTGCCAGCAGTTTGACTAGCGGGAGCTCCTACAATGAGCAGTTCTTC,CASSLTSGSSYNEQFF
TRBJ2-1,once,TRBV13,-,TGTGCCAGCAGCTTAAGGGCGGTTGGGAATGAGCAGTTCTTC,CASSLRAVGNEQFF
TRBJ2-5,-,TRBV5-4,TRBD1,TGTGCCAGCAGCTTGCCAGGGGGCAGGGAGACCCAGTACTTC,CASSLPGGRETQYF
TRBJ2-5,-,TRBV7-9,TRBD2,TGTGCCAGCCTAAGCGGGAGTCGAAGAGAGACCCAGTACTTC,CASLSGSRRETQYF
TRBJ2-1,once,TRBV7-2,-,TGTGCCAGCAGCTTTGTGTGGGAGTCCTACAATGAGCAGTTCTTC,CASSFVWESYNEQFF
TRBJ2-7,-,TRBV6-1,TRBD2,TGTGCCAGCAGTGATCGGGAGGGAGGGGGTTACGAGCAGTACTTC,CASSDREGGGYEQYF
TRBJ2-3,-,TRBV2,-,TGTGCCAGCAGTGACGTGGGGGAGGCAGATACGCAGTATTTT,CASSDVGEADTQYF
TRBJ2-2,-,TRBV2,-,TGTGCCAGCAGTGAAAGGCCTGCAGGAGGGGAGCTGTTTTTT,CASSERPAGGELFF
TRBJ2-5,-,TRBV2,TRBD1,TGTGCCAGCAGTGTGGTCCCCGACAGGGGCGAGACCCAGTACTTC,CASSVVPDRGETQYF
TRBJ2-1,-,TRBV6-5,-,TGTGCCAGCAGTTACGAGGGGACCAGACAGTTCTTC,CASSYEGTRQFF
TRBJ2-7,-,TRBV13,TRBD1,TGTGCCAGCAGCTTAGGTGACAGGGGCTACGAGCAGTACTTC,CASSLGDRGYEQYF
TRBJ2-1,-,TRBV27,TRBD2,TGTGCCAGCAGTTCCTGGTTCGGGACTAGCGATCGTGAGCAGTTCTTC,CASSSWFGTSDREQFF
TRBJ2-4,-,TRBV5-1,-,TGCGCCAGCAGCTTGGACAGAGCCAAAAACATTCAGTACTTC,CASSLDRAKNIQYF
TRBJ2-5,-,TRBV2,TRBD2,TGTGCCAGCAGTCCCTTACTAGCGGGGCGCCAAGAGACCCAGTACTTC,CASSPLLAGRQETQYF
TRBJ1-5,-,TRBV5-1,-,TGCGCCAGCAGCTTGGGAGGACAGCAACAGCCCCAGCATTTT,CASSLGGQQQPQHF
TRBJ2-1,-,TRBV11-3,TRBD2,TGTGCCAGCAGCCCCAGGACTAGCGATGAGCAGTTCTTC,CASSPRTSDEQFF
TRBJ2-7,-,TRBV27,-,TGTGCCAGCAGTTGGGACCCCAACGGGGAGCAGTACTTC,CASSWDPNGEQYF
TRBJ2-1,-,TRBV5-1,TRBD2,TGCGCCAGCAGCATTAGCGGGGGCCACTACAATGAGCAGTTCTTC,CASSISGGHYNEQFF
TRBJ2-5,-,TRBV7-2,TRBD2,TGTGCCAGCAGCCAATCGGGGGGGAAAGAGACCCAGTACTTC,CASSQSGGKETQYF
TRBJ1-2,-,TRBV29-1,-,TGCAGCGTAGTCCTGGGTGGGCAGTATGGCTACACCTTC,CSVVLGGQYGYTF
TRBJ2-7,-,TRBV5-1,-,TGCGCCAGCAGCCTTCGAATTAGCTCCTACGAGCAGTACTTC,CASSLRISSYEQYF
TRBJ1-1,-,TRBV6-5,-,TGTGCCAGCAGTTACGACGACAGGTACGTGCGAGCTTTCTTT,CASSYDDRYVRAFF
TRBJ1-1,-,TRBV5-4,-,TGTGCCAGCAGCACTAATCCGGGACACCAGGCCCTGAACACTGAAGCTTTCTTT,CASSTNPGHQALNTEAFF
TRBJ2-7,-,TRBV27,-,TGTGCCAGCAGTTTAGGTGTTCCCTACGAGCAGTACTTC,CASSLGVPYEQYF
TRBJ1-5,-,TRBV6-6,TRBD1,TGTGCCAGCAGTTCCGGACAGGGAAATCAGCCCCAGCATTTT,CASSSGQGNQPQHF
TRBJ2-3,-,TRBV21-1,-,-,CASSNSHSVGHGTDTQYF
TRBJ2-7,-,TRBV6-5,TRBD1,TGTGCCAGCAGTTACTCTAAGACAGGGGTGTACGAGCAGTACTTC,CASSYSKTGVYEQYF
TRBJ2-1,-,TRBV6-5,-,TGTGCCAGCAGCCGGGGGACCGGCCCCTACAATGAGCAGTTCTTC,CASSRGTGPYNEQFF
TRBJ2-3,-,TRBV11-2,-,TGTGCCAGCAGGCACCAGGGGTACCGCACAGATACGCAGTATTTT,CASRHQGYRTDTQYF
TRBJ1-1,medium-sized,TRBV6-1,-,TGTGCCAGCAGTGAAAACAGCGTTTGGAACACTGAAGCTTTCTTT,CASSENSVWNTEAFF
TRBJ1-5,once,TRBV6-1,-,TGTGCCAGCAGTGAAGAGCTGGACAGCGGGCAGCATTTT,CASSEELDSGQHF
TRBJ1-2,-,TRBV19,-,TGTGCCAGTAGTATCGGCTTTACCCCTAACTATGGCTACACCTTC,CASSIGFTPNYGYTF
TRBJ1-2,-,TRBV27,TRBD1,TGTGCCAGCAGTTTCTCCCAAATGACAGGGGAGGGCTACACCTTC,CASSFSQMTGEGYTF
TRBJ1-1,-,TRBV9,-,TGTGCCAGCGTGCTTGCAGGAGGGAACACTGAAGCTTTCTTT,CASVLAGGNTEAFF
TRBJ1-1,-,TRBV11-2,-,TGTGCCAGCAGCTTGAGCGGGAACACTGAAGCTTTCTTT,CASSLSGNTEAFF
TRBJ1-5,-,TRBV28,-,TGTGCCAGCAGTTTACGGGCCAGCCCTTGGTGGGTCGGAGGTCAGCCCCAGCATTTT,CASSLRASPWWVGGQPQHF
TRBJ2-1,-,TRBV6-1,TRBD2,TGTGCCAGCAGTGAAGAGCGCGGGAGGGAACGGTTCTTC,CASSEERGRERFF
TRBJ2-1,-,TRBV6-5,-,TGTGCCAGCAGTTACGGACGGAGGGGCAATGAGCAGTTCTTC,CASSYGRRGNEQFF
TRBJ2-3,-,TRBV5-1,-,TGCGCCAGCAGCTTAGGGACTTACACAGATACGCAGTATTTT,CASSLGTYTDTQYF
TRBJ2-7,-,TRBV15,-,TGTGCCACCAGCAGAGATTACCAGACAGTGGCCACCTACGAGCAGTACTTC,CATSRDYQTVATYEQYF
TRBJ2-6,-,TRBV7-8,-,TGTGCCAGCAGCCCCCGGGAGAGTACTGGGGCCAACGTCCTGACTTTC,CASSPRESTGANVLTF
TRBJ2-2,-,TRBV4-1,TRBD1,TGCGCCAGCAGCCAAGAGAGGGACAGATACGGGGAGCTGTTTTTT,CASSQERDRYGELFF
TRBJ2-7,-,TRBV2,-,TGTGCCAGCAGTGAGGGATCCTACTACGAGCAGTACTTC,CASSEGSYYEQYF
TRBJ2-5,-,TRBV7-9,-,TGTGCCAGCAGCCCCGGGGGTCGAGAGACCCAGTACTTC,CASSPGGRETQYF
TRBJ2-4,-,TRBV5-4,-,TGTGCCAGCAGCTTGTTTGAGGGGGACATTCAGTACTTC,CASSLFEGDIQYF